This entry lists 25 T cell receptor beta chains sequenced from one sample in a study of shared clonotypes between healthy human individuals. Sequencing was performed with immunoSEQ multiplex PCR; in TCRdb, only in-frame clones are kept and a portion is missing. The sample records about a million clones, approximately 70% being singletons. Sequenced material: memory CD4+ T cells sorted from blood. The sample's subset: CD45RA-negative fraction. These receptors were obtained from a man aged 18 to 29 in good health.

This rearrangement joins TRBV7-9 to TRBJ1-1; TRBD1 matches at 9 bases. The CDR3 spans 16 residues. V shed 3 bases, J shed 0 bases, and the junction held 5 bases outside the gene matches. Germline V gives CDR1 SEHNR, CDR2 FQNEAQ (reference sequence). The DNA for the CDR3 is TGTGCCAGCAGCTTCCAGGGGACAGGGTTGAACACTGAAGCTTTCTTT. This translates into CASSFQGTGLNTEAFF.

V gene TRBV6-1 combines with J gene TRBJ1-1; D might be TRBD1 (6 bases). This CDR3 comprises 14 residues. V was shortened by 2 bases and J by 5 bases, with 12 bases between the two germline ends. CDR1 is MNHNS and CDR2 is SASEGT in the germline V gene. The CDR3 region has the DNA TGTGCCAGCAGTGAAATCACAGGGAGGACTGAAGCTTTCTTT. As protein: CASSEITGRTEAFF.

CDR3: CASSRGVTGELFF. CDR3 coding DNA: TGTGCCAGCAGCAGGGGGGTCACCGGGGAGCTGTTTTTT. V gene TRBV7-3 combines with J gene TRBJ2-2; D may correspond to TRBD1 or TRBD2 (6 bases each). Between the trimmed V and J ends, which lost 5 bases and 4 bases, there was a span of 8 bases. The germline gives CDR1 SGHTA, CDR2 FQGTGA. The CDR3 sequence is 13 residues long.

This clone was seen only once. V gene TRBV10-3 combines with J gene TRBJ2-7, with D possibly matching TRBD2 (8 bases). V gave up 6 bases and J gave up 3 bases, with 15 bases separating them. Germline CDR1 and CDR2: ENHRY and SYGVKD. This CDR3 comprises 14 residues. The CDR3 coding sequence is TGTGCCATCAGGCCAGGGGGACTAGACTACGAGCAGTACTTC. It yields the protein CAIRPGGLDYEQYF.

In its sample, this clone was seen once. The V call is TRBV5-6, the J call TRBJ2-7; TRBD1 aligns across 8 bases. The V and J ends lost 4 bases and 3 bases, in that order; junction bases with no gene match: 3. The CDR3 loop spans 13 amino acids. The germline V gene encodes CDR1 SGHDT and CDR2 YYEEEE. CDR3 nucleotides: TGTGCCAGCAGCCAGGGGGCAGACTACGAGCAGTACTTC. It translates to CASSQGADYEQYF.

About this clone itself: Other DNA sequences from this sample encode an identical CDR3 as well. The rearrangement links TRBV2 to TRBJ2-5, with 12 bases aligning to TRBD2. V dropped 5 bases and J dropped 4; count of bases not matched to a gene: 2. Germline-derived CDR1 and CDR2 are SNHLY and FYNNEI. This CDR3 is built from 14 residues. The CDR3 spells CASSPGLAGETQYF. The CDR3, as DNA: TGTGCCAGCAGTCCGGGACTAGCGGGAGAGACCCAGTACTTC.

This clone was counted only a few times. The CDR3 region has the DNA TGTGCCAGCAGTGAATTGGGGCGGGGGGTACAAGATACGCAGTATTTT. Amino acids: CASSELGRGVQDTQYF. The chain uses TRBV2 and TRBJ2-3, with 8 bases matching TRBD2. CDR3 length equals 16 residues. Germline-derived CDR1 and CDR2 are SNHLY and FYNNEI. Losses at the gene ends were 2 bases for V and 5 bases for J; bases not matched to a gene: 9.

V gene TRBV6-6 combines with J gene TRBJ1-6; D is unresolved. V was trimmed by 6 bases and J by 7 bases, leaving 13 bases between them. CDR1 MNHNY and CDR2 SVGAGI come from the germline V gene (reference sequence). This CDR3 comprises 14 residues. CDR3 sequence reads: CASSTGKINSPLHF. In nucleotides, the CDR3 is TGTGCCAGCAGCACGGGCAAGATCAATTCACCCCTCCACTTT.

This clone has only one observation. The CDR3 nucleotides are TGTGCCAGCAGTTACCGTGGGAGCGTAACAGATACGCAGTATTTT. As protein: CASSYRGSVTDTQYF. The chain carries TRBV6-5 and TRBJ2-3, with D maybe TRBD2 (5 bases). CDR1 and CDR2 from the germline V gene are MNHEY and SVGAGI. V shed 2 bases and J shed 3 bases, with 12 bases lying between them. The CDR3 runs 15 residues.

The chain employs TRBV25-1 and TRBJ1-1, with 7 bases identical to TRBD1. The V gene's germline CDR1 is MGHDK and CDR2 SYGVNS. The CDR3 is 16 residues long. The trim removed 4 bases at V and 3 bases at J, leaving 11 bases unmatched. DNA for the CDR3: TGTGCCAGCAGTGCCGCGACAGGGTTCGGAGACACTGAAGCTTTCTTT. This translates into CASSAATGFGDTEAFF.

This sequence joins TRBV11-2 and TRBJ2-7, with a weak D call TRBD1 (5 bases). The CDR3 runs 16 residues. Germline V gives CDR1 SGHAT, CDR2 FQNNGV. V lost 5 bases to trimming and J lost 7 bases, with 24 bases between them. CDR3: CASSPRTSRGVGEQYF. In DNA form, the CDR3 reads TGTGCCAGCAGCCCTCGGACAAGCCGTGGTGTAGGAGAGCAGTACTTC. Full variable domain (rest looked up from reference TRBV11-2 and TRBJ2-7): EAGVAQSPRYKIIEKRQSVAFWCNPISGHATLYWYQQILGQGPKLLIQFQNNGVVDDSQLPKDRFSAERLKGVDSTLKIQPAKLEDSAVYLCASSPRTSRGVGEQYFGPGTRLTVT.

CDR3: CASSLQQLRNTEAFF. In DNA, the CDR3 is TGTGCCAGCAGCTTGCAACAGCTAAGGAACACTGAAGCTTTCTTT. The chain employs TRBV5-6 and TRBJ1-1; D gene unclear. Germline CDR1 SGHDT, CDR2 YYEEEE. Trimming pared 1 base from V and 1 base from J, leaving 11 bases between. The CDR3 covers 15 residues.

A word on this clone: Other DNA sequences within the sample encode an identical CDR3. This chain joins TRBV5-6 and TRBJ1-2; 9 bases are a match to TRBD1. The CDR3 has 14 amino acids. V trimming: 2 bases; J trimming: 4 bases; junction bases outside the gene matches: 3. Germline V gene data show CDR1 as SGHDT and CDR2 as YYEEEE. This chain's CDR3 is CASSLDRGSYGYTF. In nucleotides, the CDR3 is TGTGCCAGCAGCTTAGACAGGGGGAGCTATGGCTACACCTTC.

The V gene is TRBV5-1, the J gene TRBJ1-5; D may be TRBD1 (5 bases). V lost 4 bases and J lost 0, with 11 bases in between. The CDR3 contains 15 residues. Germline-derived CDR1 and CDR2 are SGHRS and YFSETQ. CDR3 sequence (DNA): TGCGCCAGCAGCAAGGGACCCCTTAGCAATCAGCCCCAGCATTTT. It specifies CASSKGPLSNQPQHF.

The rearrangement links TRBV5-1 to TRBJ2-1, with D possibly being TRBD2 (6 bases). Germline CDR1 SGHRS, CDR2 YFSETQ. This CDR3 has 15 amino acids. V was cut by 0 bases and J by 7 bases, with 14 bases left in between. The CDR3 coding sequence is TGCGCCAGCAGCTTGGAGCCGGGGGTAAGGAATGAGCAGTTCTTC. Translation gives CASSLEPGVRNEQFF.

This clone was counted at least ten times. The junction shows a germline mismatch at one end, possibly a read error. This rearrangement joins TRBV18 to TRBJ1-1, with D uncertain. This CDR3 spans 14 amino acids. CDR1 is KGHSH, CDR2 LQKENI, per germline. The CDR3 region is CASSPYRANTEAFF. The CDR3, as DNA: TGTGCCAGTTCACCATATAGGGCGAACACTGAAGCTTTCTTT.

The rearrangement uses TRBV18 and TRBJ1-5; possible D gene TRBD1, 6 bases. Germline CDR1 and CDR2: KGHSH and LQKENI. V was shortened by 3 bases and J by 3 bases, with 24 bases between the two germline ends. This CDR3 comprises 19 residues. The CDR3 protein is CASSPGQTSGQRINQPQHF. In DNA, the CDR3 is TGTGCCAGCTCACCCGGACAGACCTCGGGACAACGGATCAATCAGCCCCAGCATTTT.

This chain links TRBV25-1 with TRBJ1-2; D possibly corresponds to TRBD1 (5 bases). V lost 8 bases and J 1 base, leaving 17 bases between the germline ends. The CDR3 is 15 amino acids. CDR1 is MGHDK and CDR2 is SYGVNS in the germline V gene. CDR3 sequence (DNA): TGTGCCAGCGCTCCTGGGGGGATACTTAACTATGGCTACACCTTC. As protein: CASAPGGILNYGYTF.

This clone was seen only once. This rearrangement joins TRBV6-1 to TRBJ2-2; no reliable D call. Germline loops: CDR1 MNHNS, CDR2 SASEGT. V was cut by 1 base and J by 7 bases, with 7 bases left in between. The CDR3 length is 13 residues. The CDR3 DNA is TGTGCCAGCAGTGAAGGGGCGGTCGGGGAGCTGTTTTTT. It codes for CASSEGAVGELFF.

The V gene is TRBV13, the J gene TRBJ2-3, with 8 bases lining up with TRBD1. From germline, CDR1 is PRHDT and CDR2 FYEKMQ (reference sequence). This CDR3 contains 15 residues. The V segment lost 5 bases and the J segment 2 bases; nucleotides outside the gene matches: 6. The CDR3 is CASSVGQEVTDTQYF. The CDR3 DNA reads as TGTGCCAGCAGCGTGGGACAGGAAGTCACAGATACGCAGTATTTT.

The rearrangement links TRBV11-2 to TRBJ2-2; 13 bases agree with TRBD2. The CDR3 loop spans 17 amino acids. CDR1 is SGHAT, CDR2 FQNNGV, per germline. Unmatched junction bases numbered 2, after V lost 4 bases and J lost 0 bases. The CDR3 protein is CASSYGLAGANTGELFF. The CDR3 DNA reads TGTGCCAGCAGCTACGGACTAGCGGGGGCGAACACCGGGGAGCTGTTTTTT.

The CDR3 nucleotides are TGTGCCAGCAAGTCCGGGACCTCTATAAATGAAAAACTGTTTTTT. Residues: CASKSGTSINEKLFF. The chain carries TRBV6-1 and TRBJ1-4; TRBD1 is a possible D gene (5 bases). V was cut by 7 bases and J by 5 bases, with 17 bases left in between. This CDR3 is 15 amino acids long. Germline V gives CDR1 MNHNS, CDR2 SASEGT.

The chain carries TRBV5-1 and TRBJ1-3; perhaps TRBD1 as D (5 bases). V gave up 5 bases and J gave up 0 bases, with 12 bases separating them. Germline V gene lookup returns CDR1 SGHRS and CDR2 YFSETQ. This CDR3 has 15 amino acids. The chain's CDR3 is CASSVGTSSGNTIYF. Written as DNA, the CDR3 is TGCGCCAGCAGTGTTGGGACCTCCTCTGGAAACACCATATATTTT. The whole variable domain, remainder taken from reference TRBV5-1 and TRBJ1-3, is KAGVTQTPRYLIKTRGQQVTLSCSPISGHRSVSWYQQTPGQGLQFLFEYFSETQRNKGNFPGRFSGRQFSNSRSEMNVSTLELGDSALYLCASSVGTSSGNTIYFGEGSWLTVV.

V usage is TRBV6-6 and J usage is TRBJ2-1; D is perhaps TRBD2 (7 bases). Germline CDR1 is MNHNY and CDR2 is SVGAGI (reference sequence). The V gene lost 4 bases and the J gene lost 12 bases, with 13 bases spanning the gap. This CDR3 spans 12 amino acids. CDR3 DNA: TGTGCCAGCAGTTCCATGAGGGGGGGGCAGTTCTTC. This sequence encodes CASSSMRGGQFF.

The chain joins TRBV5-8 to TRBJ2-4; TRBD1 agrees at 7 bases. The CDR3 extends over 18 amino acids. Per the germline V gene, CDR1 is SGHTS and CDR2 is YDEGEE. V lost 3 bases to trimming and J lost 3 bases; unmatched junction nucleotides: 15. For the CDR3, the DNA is TGTGCCAGCAGCTCTACTCGACAGGGAGTCACACACAAAAACATTCAGTACTTC. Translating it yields CASSSTRQGVTHKNIQYF.